This is a list of T cell receptor beta chains from one sample in a study of early T cells in non-severe SARS-CoV-2 infection. One entry per CDR3 protein, called by TCRdb with MiXCR from the 5' RACE reads. The sample shows 45,000 to 55,000 distinct CDR3 sequences, less than 15% of them seen only once. Sequences were obtained from whole blood. These receptors were collected from an adult who was a healthcare worker with PCR-confirmed SARS-CoV-2 infection or an uninfected control (not recorded which). The CDR3 runs from the conserved cysteine through the conserved F or W. A D gene is named only where the DNA matches it firmly. The size of a clone is reported for some rows only, either as once, few or many, or as a class for expanded clones.

>NA|NA|TRBJ2-1|TRBV7-9
TGTGCCAGCAGCTCACAGGGGAGGGGGGCAAACTCCTACAATGAGCAGTTCTTC
CASSSQGRGANSYNEQFF
>NA|NA|TRBJ1-5|TRBV29-1
TGCAGCGCCGGGCTCGGGGGCAATCAGCCCCAGCATTTT
CSAGLGGNQPQHF
>many|NA|TRBJ1-1|TRBV28
TGTGCCAGCGGCCTCCTGAACACTGAAGCTTTCTTT
CASGLLNTEAFF
>many|NA|TRBJ2-7|TRBV20-1
TGCAGTGCTCCAATCAGAACCGAGGGGTTTTGGGACTACGAGCAGTACTTC
CSAPIRTEGFWDYEQYF
>many|TRBD2|TRBJ2-7|TRBV4-1
TGCGCCAGCAGCCTTAGCGGGGGGGCCGTCAGTTCCGAGCAGTACTTC
CASSLSGGAVSSEQYF
>many|NA|TRBJ2-2|TRBV4-1
TGCGCCAGCAGCCAAACCTTCCAGGGAGGCGGGGAGCTGTTTTTT
CASSQTFQGGGELFF
>NA|TRBD2|TRBJ2-1|TRBV20-1
TGCAGTGCTCACCCAGCGGGGGTCTACGTGGAGCAGTTCTTC
CSAHPAGVYVEQFF
>few|NA|TRBJ1-2|TRBV28
TGTGCCAGCAACGACAGACCTAACTATGGCTACACCTTC
CASNDRPNYGYTF
>NA|NA|TRBJ2-1|TRBV10-3
TGTGCCATCAGTGGCCGGACAGAGCAGTTCTTC
CAISGRTEQFF
>NA|TRBD1|TRBJ1-1|TRBV7-9
TGTGCCAGCAGCTTCCGGGACAGGGGCGCTGAAGCTTTCTTT
CASSFRDRGAEAFF
>NA|NA|TRBJ2-5|TRBV5-1
TGCGCCAGCAGCTTGATGGCAGGGGATCGAGAGACCCAGTACTTC
CASSLMAGDRETQYF
>NA|NA|TRBJ2-7|TRBV3-1
TGTGCCAGCAGCCAAGAAGGGGTCAACTACGAGCAGTACTTC
CASSQEGVNYEQYF
>NA|NA|TRBJ2-5|TRBV28
TGTGCCAGCAGTGTCTTCGCCGGGGCCCAGTACTTC
CASSVFAGAQYF
>few|TRBD1|TRBJ2-7|TRBV2
TGTGCCAGCAGTGAACCCGGACAGGGAGCCTACGAGCAGTACTTC
CASSEPGQGAYEQYF
>many|NA|TRBJ1-1|TRBV21-1
TGTGCCAGCAGCAAAGAAGGGAAAGCTTTCTTT
CASSKEGKAFF
>NA|TRBD2|TRBJ2-7|TRBV2
TGTGCCAGCAGTCCGGGGGGGCCTGGGAACGAGCAGTACTTC
CASSPGGPGNEQYF
>many|NA|TRBJ1-3|TRBV7-9
TGTGCCAGCAGCCAGAGAGTTGGCTCACACTCTGGAAACACCATATATTTT
CASSQRVGSHSGNTIYF
>NA|TRBD1|TRBJ2-7|TRBV11-2
TGTGCCAGCAGTTACGCCGGGACAGGGCTCTACGAGCAGTACTTC
CASSYAGTGLYEQYF
>few|NA|TRBJ1-1|TRBV4-1
TGCGCCAGCAGCCTTTATTCTCGTCGGGGAGCGATGAACACTGAAGCTTTCTTT
CASSLYSRRGAMNTEAFF
>NA|TRBD1|TRBJ2-7|TRBV11-2
TGTGCCAGCAGCTTACGCGGACAGGGCTTCACCTACGAGCAGTACTTC
CASSLRGQGFTYEQYF
>few|NA|TRBJ2-5|TRBV10-3
TGTGCCATCAGTGAAGTGGGCCAAGAGACCCAGTACTTC
CAISEVGQETQYF
>many|NA|TRBJ1-1|TRBV10-3
TGTGCCATCAGCCCGCCGGGCGGAATGAACACTGAAGCTTTCTTT
CAISPPGGMNTEAFF
>many|NA|TRBJ2-5|TRBV12-3/TRBV12-4
TGTGCCAGCAGCCCGCCGGGTGAAGAGACCCAGTACTTC
CASSPPGEETQYF
>many|TRBD2|TRBJ2-7|TRBV20-1
TGCAGTGCTAGAGCGTTAGCGGGGGCGTCCCGGAGCTCCTACGAGCAGTACTTC
CSARALAGASRSSYEQYF
>many|NA|TRBJ2-2|TRBV12-5
TGTGCTAGTGGCCAATTCCCTAACACCGGGGAGCTGTTTTTT
CASGQFPNTGELFF
>few|NA|TRBJ1-1|TRBV2
TGTGCCAGTCTCGGTACAAACACTGAAGCTTTCTTT
CASLGTNTEAFF
>many|TRBD1|TRBJ1-4|TRBV11-2
TGTGCCAGCAGCCAATGGACAGGGGATGAAAAACTGTTTTTT
CASSQWTGDEKLFF
>many|NA|TRBJ2-1|TRBV20-1
TGCAGTGCTAGAGATGGAACCCAACTGCATGAGCAGTTCTTC
CSARDGTQLHEQFF
>many|NA|TRBJ1-1|TRBV4-2
TGTGCCAGCAGCCAGTCGCAGGCTAACACTGAAGCTTTCTTT
CASSQSQANTEAFF
>many|NA|TRBJ1-3|TRBV29-1
TGCAGCGTAGTCCTCTTCGGAAACACCATATATTTT
CSVVLFGNTIYF
>many|NA|TRBJ2-3|TRBV18
TGTGCCAGCTCACCCTACGAACGCACAGATACGCAGTATTTT
CASSPYERTDTQYF
>many|NA|TRBJ1-2|TRBV30
TGTGCCTGGAGTACGGTCCTCTCCGACACCTTC
CAWSTVLSDTF
>many|NA|TRBJ2-2|TRBV5-1
TGCGCCAGCAGCTTGGTTCCCAACACCGGGGAGCTGTTTTTT
CASSLVPNTGELFF
>many|TRBD2|TRBJ2-3|TRBV5-4
TGTGCCAGCAGCCGCGGACTAGCGGAGATCACAGATACGCAGTATTTT
CASSRGLAEITDTQYF
>many|NA|TRBJ2-3|TRBV18
TGTGCCAGCTCGTTCCGGGCTTCCCCAGATACGCAGTATTTT
CASSFRASPDTQYF
>few|NA|TRBJ2-3|TRBV20-1
TGCAGTGCTAGAGCTGCGGGGATGAGATCCACAGATACGCAGTATTTT
CSARAAGMRSTDTQYF
>NA|NA|TRBJ2-3|TRBV6-2/TRBV6-3
TGTGCCAGCAGTTACTCGGCCCGCACAGATACGCAGTATTTT
CASSYSARTDTQYF
>NA|NA|TRBJ2-3|TRBV2
TGTGCCAGCGGCTACACAGATACGCAGTATTTT
CASGYTDTQYF
>few|TRBD2|TRBJ2-3|TRBV12-3/TRBV12-4
TGTGCCAGCAGACGTAGCGGGACTAGCACAGATACGCAGTATTTT
CASRRSGTSTDTQYF
>many|NA|TRBJ1-3|TRBV7-9
TGTGCCAGCAGCTGGATCGGGGAAACGAACACCATATATTTT
CASSWIGETNTIYF
>NA|TRBD1|TRBJ1-5|TRBV12-3/TRBV12-4
TGTGCCAGCAGCCAACTGACAGGGGCCAATCAGCCCCAGCATTTT
CASSQLTGANQPQHF
>NA|TRBD2|TRBJ2-7|TRBV2
TGTGCCAGCAGTGGGACTAGCGGGAGGGAGGTGCAGTACTTC
CASSGTSGREVQYF
>many|TRBD1|TRBJ2-1|TRBV28
TGTGCCAGCAGTTTAACGGGACAGAATTACAATGAGCAGTTCTTC
CASSLTGQNYNEQFF
>NA|TRBD1|TRBJ1-1|TRBV7-8
TGTGCCAGCAGCTCGAGGACAGGGATGAACACTGAAGCTTTCTTT
CASSSRTGMNTEAFF
>NA|TRBD1|TRBJ1-5|TRBV6-6
TGTGCCAGCACCCAGGGGGGGAATCAGCCCCAGCATTTT
CASTQGGNQPQHF